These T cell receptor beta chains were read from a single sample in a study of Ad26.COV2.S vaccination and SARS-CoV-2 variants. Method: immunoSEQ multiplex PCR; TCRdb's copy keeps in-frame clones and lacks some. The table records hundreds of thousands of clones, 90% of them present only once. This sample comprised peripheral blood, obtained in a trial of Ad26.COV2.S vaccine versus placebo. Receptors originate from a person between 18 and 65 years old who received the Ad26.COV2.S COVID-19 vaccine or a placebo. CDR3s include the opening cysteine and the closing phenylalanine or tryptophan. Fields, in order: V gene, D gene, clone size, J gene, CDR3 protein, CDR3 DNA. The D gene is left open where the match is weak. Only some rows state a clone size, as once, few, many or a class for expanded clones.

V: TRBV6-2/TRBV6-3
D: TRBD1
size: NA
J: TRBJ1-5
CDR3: CASSGTGGVSNQPQHF
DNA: TGTGCCAGCAGTGGGACAGGGGGCGTGAGCAATCAGCCCCAGCATTTT

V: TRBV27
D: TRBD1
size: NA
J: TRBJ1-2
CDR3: CASSRGQRNYGYTF
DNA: TGTGCCAGCAGCAGGGGACAGAGGAACTATGGCTACACCTTC

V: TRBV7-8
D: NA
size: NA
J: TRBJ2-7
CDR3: CASSPGQTRHEQYF
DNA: TGTGCCAGCAGCCCTGGACAAACCAGGCACGAGCAGTACTTC

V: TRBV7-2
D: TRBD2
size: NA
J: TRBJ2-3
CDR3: CASGLAGADTQYF
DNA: TGTGCCAGTGGACTAGCGGGAGCAGATACGCAGTATTTT

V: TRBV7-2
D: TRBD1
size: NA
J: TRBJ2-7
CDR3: CASSPRQGKAYEQYF
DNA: TGTGCCAGCAGCCCCCGACAGGGGAAAGCCTACGAGCAGTACTTC

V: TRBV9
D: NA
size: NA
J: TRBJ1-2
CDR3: CASSVGDSRSEGYTF
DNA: TGTGCCAGCAGCGTAGGAGACAGCAGATCAGAAGGCTACACCTTC

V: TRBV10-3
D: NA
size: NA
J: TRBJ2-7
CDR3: CAIRAGPSTYEQYF
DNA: TGTGCCATCAGGGCCGGGCCGTCCACCTACGAGCAGTACTTC

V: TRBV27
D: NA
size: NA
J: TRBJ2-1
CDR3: CASKPDSYNEQFF
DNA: TGTGCCAGCAAGCCAGATTCCTACAATGAGCAGTTCTTC

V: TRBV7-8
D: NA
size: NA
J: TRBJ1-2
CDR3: CASSLAGQTYGYTF
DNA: TGTGCCAGCAGCTTAGCGGGGCAGACCTATGGCTACACCTTC

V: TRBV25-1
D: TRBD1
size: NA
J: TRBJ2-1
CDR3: CASRQGLKNNEQFF
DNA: TGTGCCAGCCGACAGGGTCTAAAAAACAATGAGCAGTTCTTC

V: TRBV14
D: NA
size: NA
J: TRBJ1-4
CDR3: CASSPGRLNEKLFF
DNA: TGTGCCAGCAGCCCGGGACGGCTTAATGAAAAACTGTTTTTT

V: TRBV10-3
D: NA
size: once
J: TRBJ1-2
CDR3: CAISEVNLYGYTF
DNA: TGTGCCATCAGTGAAGTGAATCTCTATGGCTACACCTTC

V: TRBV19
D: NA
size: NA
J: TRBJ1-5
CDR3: CASASGNGNQPQHF
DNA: TGTGCCAGTGCGTCAGGGAATGGCAATCAGCCCCAGCATTTT

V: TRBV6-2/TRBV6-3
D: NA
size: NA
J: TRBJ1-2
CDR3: CASSYSMGEGYGYTF
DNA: TGTGCCAGCAGTTACTCCATGGGAGAGGGCTATGGCTACACCTTC

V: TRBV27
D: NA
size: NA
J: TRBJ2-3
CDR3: CASSFKGSPPTDTQYF
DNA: TGTGCCAGCAGTTTTAAAGGGTCCCCCCCCACAGATACGCAGTATTTT

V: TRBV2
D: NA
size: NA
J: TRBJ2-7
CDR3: CASSEGGQTYEQYF
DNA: TGTGCCAGCAGTGAAGGTGGACAGACTTACGAGCAGTACTTC

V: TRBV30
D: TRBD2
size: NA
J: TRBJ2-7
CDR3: CAWSSLAGGEGYEQYF
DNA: TGTGCCTGGAGTAGCCTAGCGGGGGGGGAAGGCTACGAGCAGTACTTC

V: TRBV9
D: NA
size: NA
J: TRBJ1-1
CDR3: CASSVAEGQNTEAFF
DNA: TGTGCCAGCAGCGTAGCGGAGGGGCAGAACACTGAAGCTTTCTTT

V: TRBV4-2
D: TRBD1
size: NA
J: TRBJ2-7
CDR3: CASSQIPGTGVSYEQYF
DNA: TGTGCCAGCAGCCAGATCCCCGGGACAGGAGTCTCCTACGAGCAGTACTTC

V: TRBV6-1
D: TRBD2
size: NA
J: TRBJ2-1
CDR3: CASSEKLAGYNEQFF
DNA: TGTGCCAGCAGTGAGAAACTAGCGGGGTACAATGAGCAGTTCTTC

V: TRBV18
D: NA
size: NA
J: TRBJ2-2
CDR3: CASSPRGDAGELFF
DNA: TGTGCCAGCTCACCACGGGGAGATGCCGGGGAGCTGTTTTTT

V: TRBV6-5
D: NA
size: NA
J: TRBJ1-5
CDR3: CASNRQPQHF
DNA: TGTGCCAGCAATCGTCAGCCCCAGCATTTT

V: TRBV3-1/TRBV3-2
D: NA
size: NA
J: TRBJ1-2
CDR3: CASSSQGTGGYTF
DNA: TGTGCCAGCAGCTCTCAGGGAACCGGTGGCTACACCTTC

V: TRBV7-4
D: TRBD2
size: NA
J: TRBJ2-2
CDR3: CASSQKGLAGGPFCDTGELFF
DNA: TGTGCCAGCAGCCAGAAGGGACTAGCGGGAGGGCCCTTTTGTGACACCGGGGAGCTGTTTTTT

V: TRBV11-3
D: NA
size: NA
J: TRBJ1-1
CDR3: CASSLHPNTEAFF
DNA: TGTGCCAGCAGTCTGCACCCGAACACTGAAGCTTTCTTT

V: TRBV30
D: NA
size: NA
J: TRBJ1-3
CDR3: CAWSGDWSGNTIYF
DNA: TGTGCCTGGAGCGGAGACTGGTCTGGAAACACCATATATTTT

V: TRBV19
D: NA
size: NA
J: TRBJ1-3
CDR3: CASSIGQSGNTIYF
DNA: TGTGCCAGTAGTATAGGACAGTCTGGAAACACCATATATTTT